This T cell receptor (beta chain) was obtained from a study of T-cell memory formation after mild COVID-19. Study overall: Largely donor-specific sequence clusters came from two donors.

Employing constant-segment primers, 5'RACE generated TCR alpha and TCR beta cDNA libraries bearing sample barcodes and UMIs. Via MiXCR, TCRdb re-called the 5' RACE reads, giving one row per CDR3 protein. This table holds roughly 150,000 distinct CDR3 sequences, more than 14% found once. Findings of the study overall: Clones contracting over day 15 to 85 were CD4/CD8 balanced, with later expanders leaning CD4+.

This clonotype was found a few times. The antigen remains unidentified. This clonotype was obtained from an adult woman who had mild COVID-19 (a few samples of this study predate the infection). Cell type and time point are not known. The sample comprised PBMCs or a T cell subset sorted from them (not recorded which).

Here the CDR3 reads CSAQDRFYGYTF. Here the CDR3 DNA reads TGCAGCGCCCAAGACAGATTCTATGGCTACACCTTC. The chain combines TRBV29-1 with TRBJ1-2, with D possibly matching TRBD1 (5 bases). This CDR3 comprises 12 residues. Germline lookup yields CDR1 SQVTM and CDR2 ANQGSEA. Trimming took 7 bases from V and 4 from J, leaving 13 bases between them.